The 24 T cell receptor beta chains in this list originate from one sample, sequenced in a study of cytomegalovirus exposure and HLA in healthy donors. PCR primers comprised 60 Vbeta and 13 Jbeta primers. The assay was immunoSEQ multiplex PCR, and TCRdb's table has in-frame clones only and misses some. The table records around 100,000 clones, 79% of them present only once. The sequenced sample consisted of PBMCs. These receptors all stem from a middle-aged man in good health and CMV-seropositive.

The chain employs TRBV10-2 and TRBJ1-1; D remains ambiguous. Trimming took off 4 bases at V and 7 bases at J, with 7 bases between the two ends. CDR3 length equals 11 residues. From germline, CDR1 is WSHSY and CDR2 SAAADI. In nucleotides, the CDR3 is TGCGCCAGCAGTGCCGGGAGTGAAGCTTTCTTT. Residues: CASSAGSEAFF.

CDR3 nucleotide sequence: TGTGCCAGCAGCTACACCCGGGACAGGGACACAGATACGCAGTATTTT. Protein: CASSYTRDRDTDTQYF. The V call is TRBV5-6, the J call TRBJ2-3; 9 positions match TRBD1. V lost 3 bases, J lost 2 bases, and 7 bases stayed unmatched. Germline CDR1 SGHDT, CDR2 YYEEEE. CDR3 size: 16 residues.

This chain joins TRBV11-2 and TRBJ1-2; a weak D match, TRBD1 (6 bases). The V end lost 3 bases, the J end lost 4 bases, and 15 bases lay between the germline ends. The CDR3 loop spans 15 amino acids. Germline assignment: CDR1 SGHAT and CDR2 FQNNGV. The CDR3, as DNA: TGTGCCAGCAGCTTTTCAGCCGGGGGGCGCTATGGCTACACCTTC. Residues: CASSFSAGGRYGYTF. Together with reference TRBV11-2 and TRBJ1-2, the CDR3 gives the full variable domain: EAGVAQSPRYKIIEKRQSVAFWCNPISGHATLYWYQQILGQGPKLLIQFQNNGVVDDSQLPKDRFSAERLKGVDSTLKIQPAKLEDSAVYLCASSFSAGGRYGYTFGSGTRLTVV.

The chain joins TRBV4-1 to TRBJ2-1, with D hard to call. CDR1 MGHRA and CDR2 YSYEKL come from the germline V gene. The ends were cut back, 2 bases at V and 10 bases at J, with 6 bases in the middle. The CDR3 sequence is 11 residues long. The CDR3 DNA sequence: TGCGCCAGCAGCCAATTCGAGGAGCAGTTCTTC. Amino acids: CASSQFEEQFF.

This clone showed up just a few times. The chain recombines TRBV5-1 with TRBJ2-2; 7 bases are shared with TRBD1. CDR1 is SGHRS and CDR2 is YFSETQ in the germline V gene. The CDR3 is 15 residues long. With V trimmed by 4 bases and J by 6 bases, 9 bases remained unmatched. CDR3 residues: CASSAPLTGAGELFF. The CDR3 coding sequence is TGCGCCAGCAGCGCACCCCTCACAGGGGCCGGGGAGCTGTTTTTT. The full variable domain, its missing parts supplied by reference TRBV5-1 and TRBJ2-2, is KAGVTQTPRYLIKTRGQQVTLSCSPISGHRSVSWYQQTPGQGLQFLFEYFSETQRNKGNFPGRFSGRQFSNSRSEMNVSTLELGDSALYLCASSAPLTGAGELFFGEGSRLTVL.

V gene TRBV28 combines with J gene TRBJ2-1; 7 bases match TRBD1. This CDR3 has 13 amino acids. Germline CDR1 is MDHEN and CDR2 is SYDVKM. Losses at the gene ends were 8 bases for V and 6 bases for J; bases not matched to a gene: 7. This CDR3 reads CASRAGGVNEQFF. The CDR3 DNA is TGTGCCAGCCGCGCAGGGGGAGTCAATGAGCAGTTCTTC.

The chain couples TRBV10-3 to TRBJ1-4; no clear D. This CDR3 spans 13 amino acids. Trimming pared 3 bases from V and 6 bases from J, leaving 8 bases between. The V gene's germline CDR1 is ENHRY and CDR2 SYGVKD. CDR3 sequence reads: CAISDREYEKLFF. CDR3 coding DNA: TGTGCCATCAGTGACCGGGAGTATGAAAAACTGTTTTTT.

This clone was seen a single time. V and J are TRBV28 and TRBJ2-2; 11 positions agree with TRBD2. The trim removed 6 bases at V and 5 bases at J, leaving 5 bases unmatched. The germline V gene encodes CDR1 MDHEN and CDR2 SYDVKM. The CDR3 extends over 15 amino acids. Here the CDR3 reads CASSPLAGGTGELFF. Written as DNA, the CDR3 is TGTGCCAGCAGCCCTCTAGCGGGAGGAACCGGGGAGCTGTTTTTT.

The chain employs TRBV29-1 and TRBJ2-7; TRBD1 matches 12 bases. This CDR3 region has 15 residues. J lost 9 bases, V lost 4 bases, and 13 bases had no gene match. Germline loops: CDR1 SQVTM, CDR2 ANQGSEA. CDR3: CSVGRAGTGGAGQYF. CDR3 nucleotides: TGCAGCGTTGGGAGGGCCGGGACAGGGGGCGCGGGGCAGTACTTC.

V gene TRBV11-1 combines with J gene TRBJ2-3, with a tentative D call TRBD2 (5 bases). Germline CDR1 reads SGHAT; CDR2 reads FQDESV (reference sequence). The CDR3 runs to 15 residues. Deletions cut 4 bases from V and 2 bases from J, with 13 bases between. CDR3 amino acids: CASSSVAGVTDTQYF. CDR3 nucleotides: TGTGCCAGCAGCTCCGTGGCGGGTGTCACAGATACGCAGTATTTT.

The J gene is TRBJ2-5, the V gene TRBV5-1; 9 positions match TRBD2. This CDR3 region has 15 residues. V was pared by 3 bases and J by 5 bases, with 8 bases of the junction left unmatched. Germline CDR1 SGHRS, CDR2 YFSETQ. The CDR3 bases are TGCGCCAGCAGCTCCCAAGCGGGAGGTCTGGAGACCCAGTACTTC. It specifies CASSSQAGGLETQYF.

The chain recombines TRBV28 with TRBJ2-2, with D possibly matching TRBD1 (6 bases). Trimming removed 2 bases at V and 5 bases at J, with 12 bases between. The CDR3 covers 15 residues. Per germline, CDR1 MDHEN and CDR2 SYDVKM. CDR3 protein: CASSLPGADTGELFF. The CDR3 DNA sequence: TGTGCCAGCAGTTTACCAGGGGCGGATACCGGGGAGCTGTTTTTT.

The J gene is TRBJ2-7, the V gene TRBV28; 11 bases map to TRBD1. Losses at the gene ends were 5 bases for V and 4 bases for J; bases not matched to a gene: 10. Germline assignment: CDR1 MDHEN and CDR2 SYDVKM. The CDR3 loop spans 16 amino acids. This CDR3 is CASSPGPGQGGYEQYF. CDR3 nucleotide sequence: TGTGCCAGCAGTCCAGGACCGGGACAGGGGGGATACGAGCAGTACTTC.

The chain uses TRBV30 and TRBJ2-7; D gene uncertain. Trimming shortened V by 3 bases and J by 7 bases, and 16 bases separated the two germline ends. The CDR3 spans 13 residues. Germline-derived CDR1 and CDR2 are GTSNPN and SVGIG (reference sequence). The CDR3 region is CAWSPRVTFEQYF. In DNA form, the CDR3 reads TGTGCCTGGAGCCCCCGAGTCACGTTTGAGCAGTACTTC.

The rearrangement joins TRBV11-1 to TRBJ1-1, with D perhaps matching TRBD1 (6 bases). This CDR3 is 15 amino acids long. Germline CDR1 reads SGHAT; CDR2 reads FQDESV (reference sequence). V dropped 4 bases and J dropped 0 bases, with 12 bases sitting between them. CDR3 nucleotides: TGTGCCAGCAGCTCTGGACAGAACATGAACACTGAAGCTTTCTTT. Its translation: CASSSGQNMNTEAFF. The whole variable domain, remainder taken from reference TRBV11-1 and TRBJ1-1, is EAEVAQSPRYKITEKSQAVAFWCDPISGHATLYWYRQILGQGPELLVQFQDESVVDDSQLPKDRFSAERLKGVDSTLKIQPAELGDSAMYLCASSSGQNMNTEAFFGQGTRLTVV.

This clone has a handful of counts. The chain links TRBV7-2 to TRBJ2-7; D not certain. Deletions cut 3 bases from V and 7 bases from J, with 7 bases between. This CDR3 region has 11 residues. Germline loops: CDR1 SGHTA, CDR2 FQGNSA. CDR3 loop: CASSLRLEQYF. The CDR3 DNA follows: TGTGCCAGCAGCTTGCGTCTGGAGCAGTACTTC.

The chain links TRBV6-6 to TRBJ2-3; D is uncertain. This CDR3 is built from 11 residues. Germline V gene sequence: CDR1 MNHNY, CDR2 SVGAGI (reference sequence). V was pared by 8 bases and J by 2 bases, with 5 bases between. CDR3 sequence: CASSITDTQYF. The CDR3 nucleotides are TGTGCCAGCTCTATCACAGATACGCAGTATTTT.

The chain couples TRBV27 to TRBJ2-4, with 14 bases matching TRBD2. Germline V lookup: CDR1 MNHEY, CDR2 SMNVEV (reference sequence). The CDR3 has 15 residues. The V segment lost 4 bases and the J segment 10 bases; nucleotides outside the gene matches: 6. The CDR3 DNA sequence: TGTGCCAGCAGTTCCTGGGGACTAGCGGGGGCAATTCAGTACTTC. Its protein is CASSSWGLAGAIQYF.

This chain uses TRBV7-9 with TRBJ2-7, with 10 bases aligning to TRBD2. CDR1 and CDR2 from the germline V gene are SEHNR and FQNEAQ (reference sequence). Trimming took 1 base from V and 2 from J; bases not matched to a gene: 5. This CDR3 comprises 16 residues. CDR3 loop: CASSLVGTSAAYEQYF. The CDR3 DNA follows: TGTGCCAGCAGCTTAGTTGGGACTAGCGCAGCCTACGAGCAGTACTTC.

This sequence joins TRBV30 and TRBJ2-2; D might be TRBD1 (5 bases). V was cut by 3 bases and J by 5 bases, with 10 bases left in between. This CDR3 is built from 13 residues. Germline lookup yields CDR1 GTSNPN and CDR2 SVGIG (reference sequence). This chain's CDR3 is CAWSGSGTGELFF. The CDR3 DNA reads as TGTGCCTGGAGCGGCTCAGGGACCGGGGAGCTGTTTTTT.

The CDR3 spells CASSLGPGYQYEQYF. Here the CDR3 DNA reads TGCGCCAGCAGCTTGGGGCCAGGCTACCAATACGAGCAGTACTTC. This chain joins TRBV5-1 and TRBJ2-7; D is unresolved. Between the trimmed V and J ends, which lost 0 bases and 4 bases, there was a span of 14 bases. The germline V gene has CDR1 SGHRS and CDR2 YFSETQ. The CDR3 extends over 15 amino acids.

This chain's CDR3 is CASSSGPGGYTF. The CDR3 DNA reads TGTGCCAGCAGTTCTGGCCCCGGGGGCTACACCTTC. The genes are TRBV28 and TRBJ1-2; unclear D gene. The CDR3 contains 12 residues. CDR1 is MDHEN and CDR2 is SYDVKM in the germline V gene. V was pared by 4 bases and J by 8 bases, with 11 bases between.

CDR3 in DNA: TGCGCCAGCAGCTTGGCGCGTCTAGCGGGAGGAGAGACCCAGTACTTC. This gives the protein CASSLARLAGGETQYF. V is TRBV5-1 and J is TRBJ2-5; the match to TRBD2 covers 11 bases. The CDR3 spans 16 residues. Looked up from germline, CDR1 is SGHRS and CDR2 is YFSETQ. Trimming took 0 bases from V and 4 from J; bases not matched to a gene: 5.

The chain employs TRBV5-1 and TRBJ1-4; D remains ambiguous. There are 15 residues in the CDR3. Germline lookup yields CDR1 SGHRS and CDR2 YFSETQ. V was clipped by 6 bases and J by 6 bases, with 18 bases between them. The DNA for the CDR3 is TGCGCCAGCACCCCCCAAGGGAGATCAGATGAAAAACTGTTTTTT. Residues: CASTPQGRSDEKLFF. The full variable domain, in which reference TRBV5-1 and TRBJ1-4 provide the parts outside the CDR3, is KAGVTQTPRYLIKTRGQQVTLSCSPISGHRSVSWYQQTPGQGLQFLFEYFSETQRNKGNFPGRFSGRQFSNSRSEMNVSTLELGDSALYLCASTPQGRSDEKLFFGSGTQLSVL.